A selection of T cell receptor beta chains follows, all from one sample in a study of blood T cell repertoires in COVID-19. Measured with immunoSEQ multiplex PCR; TCRdb has only the in-frame clones, and not every one. The profile shows 65,000 to 75,000 clones, 80% to 90% of them singletons. The sequencing sample was made of peripheral blood. The receptors derive from a man older than 75 with acute or convalescent COVID-19. The CDR3 runs from the conserved cysteine through the conserved F or W. D genes are given only for firm matches. The size of a clone is reported for some rows only, either as once, few or many, or as a class for expanded clones.

clone_size d_call j_call v_call cdr3_nt cdr3_aa
- TRBD2 TRBJ2-7 TRBV5-1 TGCGCCAGCAGCGCTTTACGCGGGAGTCGTTCCTACGAGCAGTACTTC CASSALRGSRSYEQYF
few TRBD1 TRBJ2-7 TRBV18 TGTGCCAGCTCACCGGGACAGGGGAACGAGCAGTACTTC CASSPGQGNEQYF
- - TRBJ1-2 TRBV28 TGTGCCAGCAGCCCTTTGTTCAATGACAGGAGTAACTATGGCTACACCTTC CASSPLFNDRSNYGYTF
- - TRBJ2-2 TRBV5-6 TGTGCCAGCAGCTTCTTTACCGGGGAGCTGTTTTTT CASSFFTGELFF
- TRBD1 TRBJ1-5 TRBV10-3 TGTGCCATAGGGACAGGGGGCCCCCATCAGCCCCAGCATTTT CAIGTGGPHQPQHF
- TRBD1 TRBJ1-2 TRBV4-1 TGCGCCAGCAGCCAAGTGAGACAGGGGCATGGCTACACCTTC CASSQVRQGHGYTF
- - TRBJ2-5 TRBV28 TGTGCCAGCAGCCTTCGGGAGACCCAGTACTTC CASSLRETQYF
- - TRBJ2-7 TRBV4-3 TGCGCCAGCAGCCCTGGGGAGTTATCCTACGAGCAGTACTTC CASSPGELSYEQYF
- TRBD1 TRBJ1-2 TRBV30 TGCACCACAGGGGAGAACCCTTATGGCTACACCTTC CTTGENPYGYTF
- - TRBJ2-6 TRBV29-1 TGCAGCGCCCGGAGCTCTGGGGCCAACGTCCTGACTTTC CSARSSGANVLTF
- TRBD1 TRBJ2-5 TRBV18 TGTGCCAGCTCACTCCGACAGGGAGAGACCCAGTACTTC CASSLRQGETQYF
few TRBD1 TRBJ2-7 TRBV5-1 TGCGCCAGCAGCACCGGGCGGACAGGGCCCTACGAGCAGTACTTC CASSTGRTGPYEQYF
- - TRBJ2-3 TRBV7-2 TGTGCCAGCAGCTTAGCGAAGAGAGATACGCAGTATTTT CASSLAKRDTQYF
- TRBD1 TRBJ1-4 TRBV18 TGTGCCAGCTCACCTGGGACAGGGGAAAAACTGTTTTTT CASSPGTGEKLFF
- - TRBJ1-2 TRBV28 TGTGCCAGCAGAATGGGCCCGGGGTGGGGCTACACCTTC CASRMGPGWGYTF
- TRBD1 TRBJ1-6 TRBV2 TGTGCCAGCAGGATGGAGGGCAGGGGGTATTCACCCCTCCACTTT CASRMEGRGYSPLHF